What follows are 8 T cell receptor beta chains derived from one specimen sequenced in a study of cytomegalovirus exposure and HLA in healthy donors. In the PCR, 60 Vbeta and 13 Jbeta primers were used. Method: immunoSEQ multiplex PCR; TCRdb's copy keeps in-frame clones and lacks some. The sample contains fewer than 200,000 clones, under 80% of which appear only once. The sequencing input was PBMCs. All receptors derive from a human donor in good health.

The chain couples TRBV11-2 to TRBJ2-5; D perhaps matches TRBD1 (5 bases). This CDR3 is 14 amino acids long. V was shortened by 2 bases and J by 4 bases, with 11 bases between the two germline ends. Per germline, CDR1 SGHAT and CDR2 FQNNGV. In DNA, the CDR3 is TGTGCCAGCAGCTTACAGGGCTGGGGAGAGACCCAGTACTTC. This gives the protein CASSLQGWGETQYF.

The V call is TRBV5-1, the J call TRBJ2-3; no clear D gene. V dropped 0 bases and J dropped 1 base, with 12 bases sitting between them. The CDR3 has 16 amino acids. Germline V CDR1 and CDR2: SGHRS, YFSETQ. The CDR3 DNA sequence: TGCGCCAGCAGCTTGGGACCGGCCGCGGGCACAGATACGCAGTATTTT. This gives the protein CASSLGPAAGTDTQYF.

V gene TRBV27 combines with J gene TRBJ2-3; 10 bases map to TRBD2. Trimming took 6 bases from V and 11 from J; bases not matched to a gene: 8. CDR3 length: 13 residues. Germline V lookup: CDR1 MNHEY, CDR2 SMNVEV (reference sequence). The CDR3 nucleotides are TGTGCCAGCAGATTAACCCAGCGGGGGGGGCAGTATTTT. It translates to CASRLTQRGGQYF.

V usage is TRBV6-5 and J usage is TRBJ2-3; tentatively, D is TRBD1 (6 bases). V was cut by 6 bases and J by 3 bases, with 10 bases left in between. Germline loops: CDR1 MNHEY, CDR2 SVGAGI. This CDR3 comprises 13 residues. The CDR3 protein is CASSIDRTDTQYF. CDR3 sequence (DNA): TGTGCCAGCAGCATCGACAGGACAGATACGCAGTATTTT.

The chain is built from TRBV30 and TRBJ1-4; a weak D match, TRBD1 (6 bases). Trimming shortened V by 0 bases and J by 6 bases, and 14 bases separated the two germline ends. The CDR3 contains 15 residues. Germline assignment: CDR1 GTSNPN and CDR2 SVGIG (reference sequence). CDR3 residues: CAWSVSTGRDEKLFF. The CDR3, as DNA: TGTGCCTGGAGTGTATCGACAGGTCGGGATGAAAAACTGTTTTTT.

The V and J genes are TRBV7-3 and TRBJ2-3, with D maybe TRBD2 (6 bases). The CDR3 has 15 amino acids. The germline V gene has CDR1 SGHTA and CDR2 FQGTGA. V was cut by 2 bases and J by 2 bases, with 11 bases left in between. CDR3 sequence reads: CASSLVAGFTDTQYF. The CDR3 bases are TGTGCCAGCAGCTTAGTTGCGGGGTTCACAGATACGCAGTATTTT.

J is TRBJ1-2 and V is TRBV6-6; D may be TRBD1 (5 bases). CDR3 size: 14 residues. V was pared by 2 bases and J by 8 bases, with 15 bases between. Germline values: CDR1 MNHNY, CDR2 SVGAGI (reference sequence). The CDR3 spells CASSYLGNRGGYTF. CDR3 in DNA: TGTGCCAGCAGTTACCTGGGGAACCGGGGGGGCTACACCTTC.

The chain carries TRBV30 and TRBJ2-5, with D tentatively TRBD1 (6 bases). V shed 4 bases and J shed 2 bases, with 8 bases lying between them. CDR1 is GTSNPN and CDR2 is SVGIG in the germline V gene (reference sequence). The CDR3 has 12 amino acids. The CDR3 DNA follows: TGTGCCTGGACAGGGGTTCAAGAGACCCAGTACTTC. It is translated as CAWTGVQETQYF.